This entry concerns a single T cell receptor beta chain. This sample stems from a study of blood T cell repertoires in COVID-19. Study background: Samples representing acute and convalescent COVID-19 were sourced from the United States, Italy and Spain.

Original methodology: From reference gene primer amplification, estimates of nucleated cell counts were derived. Sequencing was performed with immunoSEQ multiplex PCR; in TCRdb, only in-frame clones are kept and a portion is missing. For V, J and clone size, that table is used; D and trimming come from the DNA. Of about 160,000 clones listed, around 90% are singletons. The CDR3 is made up of 12 amino acids. J was trimmed by 12 bases and V by 5 bases; bases with no gene match: 7. Germline V gene sequence: CDR1 SGHAT, CDR2 FQNNGV. The rearrangement uses TRBV11-2 and TRBJ1-1; TRBD1 matches at 9 bases. This receptor was obtained from a woman aged 55-75 years who had recovered from COVID-19. Sequencing input: peripheral blood. The CDR3 loop reads CASSEQGARTFF. The CDR3, as DNA: TGTGCCAGCAGCGAACAGGGGGCTCGGACTTTCTTT. The complete variable domain, with remaining parts taken from reference TRBV11-2 and TRBJ1-1, reads EAGVAQSPRYKIIEKRQSVAFWCNPISGHATLYWYQQILGQGPKLLIQFQNNGVVDDSQLPKDRFSAERLKGVDSTLKIQPAKLEDSAVYLCASSEQGARTFFGQGTRLTVV.